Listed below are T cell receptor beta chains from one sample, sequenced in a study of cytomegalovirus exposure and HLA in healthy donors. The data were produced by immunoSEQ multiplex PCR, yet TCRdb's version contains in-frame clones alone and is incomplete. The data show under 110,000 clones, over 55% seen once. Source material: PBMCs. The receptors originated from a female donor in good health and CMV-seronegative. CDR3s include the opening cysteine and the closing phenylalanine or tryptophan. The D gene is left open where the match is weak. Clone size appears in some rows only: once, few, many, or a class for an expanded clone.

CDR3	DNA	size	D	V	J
CASDKGGSPTYEQYF	TGTGCCAGCGACAAAGGCGGGAGCCCCACCTACGAGCAGTACTTC	few	TRBD2	TRBV6-1	TRBJ2-7
CAITPQGSGTEAFF	TGTGCCATCACCCCACAGGGAAGTGGCACTGAAGCTTTCTTT	few	NA	TRBV10-3	TRBJ1-1
CASSPSGAYTGELFF	TGTGCCAGCAGCCCAAGTGGGGCTTACACCGGGGAGCTGTTTTTT	NA	NA	TRBV7-9	TRBJ2-2
CASSSRGQEGSGYTF	TGTGCCAGCAGCTCGAGGGGACAGGAGGGATCTGGCTACACCTTC	once	TRBD1	TRBV7-9	TRBJ1-2
CASSERLAGGVDEQFF	TGTGCCAGCAGCGAACGACTAGCGGGAGGGGTTGATGAGCAGTTCTTC	once	TRBD2	TRBV11-2	TRBJ2-1
CASSLKPPYGYTF	TGTGCCAGCAGCTTAAAGCCGCCCTATGGCTACACCTTC	NA	NA	TRBV11-2	TRBJ1-2
CASSSGSGTDTQYF	TGTGCCAGCAGCAGCGGGAGTGGTACAGATACGCAGTATTTT	NA	TRBD2	TRBV7-9	TRBJ2-3
CASSLPGRDEQFF	TGTGCCAGCAGCTTACCAGGGCGAGATGAGCAGTTCTTC	NA	NA	TRBV7-2	TRBJ2-1
CASSLLAGGGETQYF	TGTGCCAGCAGCTTACTAGCGGGAGGGGGTGAGACCCAGTACTTC	NA	TRBD2	TRBV11-3	TRBJ2-5
CASSLSSARVSAETQYF	TGTGCCAGCAGCTTAAGTTCCGCCCGGGTTTCGGCAGAGACCCAGTACTTC	NA	NA	TRBV11-3	TRBJ2-5
CASSIRAIQGEAFF	TGTGCCAGTAGTATTAGGGCGATACAGGGGGAAGCTTTCTTT	NA	TRBD1	TRBV19	TRBJ1-1
CASSSKRSGRNTDTQYF	TGTGCCAGCAGCTCCAAACGAAGCGGGAGAAACACAGATACGCAGTATTTT	few	TRBD2	TRBV7-8	TRBJ2-3
CSVRQGDNYGYTF	TGCAGCGTTAGACAGGGGGATAACTATGGCTACACCTTC	NA	TRBD1	TRBV29-1	TRBJ1-2
CASSYSSGGTYNEQFF	TGTGCCAGCAGTTACTCAAGCGGGGGTACCTACAATGAGCAGTTCTTC	NA	TRBD2	TRBV6-5	TRBJ2-1
CASSEWAGWPSGANVLTF	TGTGCCAGCAGTGAGTGGGCGGGCTGGCCCTCTGGGGCCAACGTCCTGACTTTC	NA	NA	TRBV6-1	TRBJ2-6
CATVADSGNTIYF	TGTGCCACCGTAGCAGACTCTGGAAACACCATATATTTT	NA	NA	TRBV10-3	TRBJ1-3
CASRARTPGPRGDYEQYF	TGCGCCAGCAGGGCCAGGACGCCAGGTCCCCGGGGGGACTACGAGCAGTACTTC	NA	TRBD2	TRBV10-2	TRBJ2-7
CATQGGNQPQHF	TGTGCCACGCAGGGGGGCAATCAGCCCCAGCATTTT	NA	TRBD1	TRBV28	TRBJ1-5
CASSLTSGAVEQYF	TGTGCCAGCAGTTTGACTAGCGGGGCAGTCGAGCAGTACTTC	NA	TRBD2	TRBV7-2	TRBJ2-7
CASSSWDRGSGNTIYF	TGTGCCAGCAGTTCATGGGACAGAGGCTCTGGAAACACCATATATTTT	NA	TRBD1	TRBV28	TRBJ1-3
CASSVGTSYGYTF	TGTGCCAGCAGCGTCGGGACATCTTATGGCTACACCTTC	few	NA	TRBV5-6	TRBJ1-2
CASSPPSSLAGGSYEQYF	TGTGCCAGCTCACCACCTTCTTCGTTAGCGGGAGGGTCCTACGAGCAGTACTTC	NA	TRBD2	TRBV18	TRBJ2-7
CASSEPGQGASYEQYF	TGTGCCAGCAGTGAACCGGGACAGGGGGCTTCCTACGAGCAGTACTTC	few	TRBD1	TRBV2	TRBJ2-7
CASSQGTEQETQYF	TGTGCCAGCAGTCAAGGGACAGAACAAGAGACCCAGTACTTC	NA	TRBD1	TRBV2	TRBJ2-5
CASSDLGRETREQFF	TGTGCCAGCAGTGACTTAGGGCGGGAGACCCGGGAGCAGTTCTTC	few	TRBD2	TRBV2	TRBJ2-1
CASSLRRGSTDTQYF	TGTGCCAGCAGCTTACGGCGGGGCTCCACAGATACGCAGTATTTT	NA	NA	TRBV7-3	TRBJ2-3
CASTGIMDLRYGYTF	TGTGCCAGCACCGGGATTATGGATCTTCGCTATGGCTACACCTTC	NA	NA	TRBV7-9	TRBJ1-2
CIVAREGSYNEQFF	TGCATCGTTGCCCGGGAGGGGTCCTACAATGAGCAGTTCTTC	NA	TRBD2	TRBV29-1	TRBJ2-1
CASSVVGSGGGELFF	TGTGCCAGCAGCGTAGTAGGTAGCGGAGGCGGGGAGCTGTTTTTT	NA	NA	TRBV9	TRBJ2-2
CASSPDIYEQYF	TGTGCCAGCAGTCCAGACATCTACGAGCAGTACTTC	NA	NA	TRBV2	TRBJ2-7
CASSPLTGWGTDTQYF	TGTGCCAGCTCACCACTTACAGGGTGGGGCACAGATACGCAGTATTTT	NA	NA	TRBV18	TRBJ2-3
CASSRDIPSSPLHF	TGTGCCAGCAGCCGCGATATTCCGTCTTCACCCCTCCACTTT	few	NA	TRBV2	TRBJ1-6
CAWSQTGGNEQFF	TGTGCCTGGAGCCAGACAGGGGGTAATGAGCAGTTCTTC	NA	TRBD1	TRBV30	TRBJ2-1
CASRAAGVSNTGELFF	TGCGCCAGCAGGGCGGCAGGGGTCTCGAACACCGGGGAGCTGTTTTTT	NA	NA	TRBV5-1	TRBJ2-2
CASSLAGTDNEQFF	TGTGCCAGCAGCTTAGCAGGGACAGACAATGAGCAGTTCTTC	NA	TRBD1	TRBV7-9	TRBJ2-1
CASSNPGGRAGELFF	TGTGCCAGCAGCAACCCAGGGGGTAGGGCCGGGGAGCTGTTTTTT	NA	TRBD1	TRBV2	TRBJ2-2
CASSLFRGTDTQYF	TGTGCCAGCAGCTTATTTAGAGGCACAGATACGCAGTATTTT	NA	NA	TRBV7-2	TRBJ2-3
CASSLTLQGGFF	TGTGCCAGCAGCTTAACCCTACAGGGGGGGTTCTTC	NA	TRBD1	TRBV7-8	TRBJ2-1
CAISESGRGAGTQYF	TGTGCCATCAGTGAGTCGGGCAGGGGCGCGGGTACGCAGTATTTT	NA	NA	TRBV10-3	TRBJ2-3